This T cell receptor beta chain originates from a study of shared clonotypes between healthy human individuals. Assay execution took place at the deep level. Across several immunoSEQ plates, the genomic DNA of each subset was split evenly. Under the authors' procedure: Junction-only immunoSEQ data arrived without quality scores, meaning filtering differed. This table comes from immunoSEQ multiplex PCR, and its TCRdb copy is limited to in-frame clones, with some not included. The V and J calls and clone size come from that table; D and trimming were worked out from the DNA. Of some 1,900,000 clones in the sample, just under 95% are singletons; the top ten hold 1.2%. The germline V and J ends were trimmed by 5 bases and 0 bases, with 15 bases remaining between them. CDR3 size: 15 residues. The V gene's germline CDR1 is GTSNPN and CDR2 SVGIG (reference sequence). Study conclusions and caveats: Generally, naive subsets came out with larger estimated richness than memory subsets.

In the case of this clone: Its target is not known.

CD45RO-negative CD8 cells positively selected for CCR7 made up the naive population, which excluded terminally differentiated effector memory CD45RA+ cells. The chain joins TRBV30 to TRBJ2-3; a weak D match, TRBD1 (7 bases). The sequenced sample was naive CD8+ T cells sorted from blood. The sequence derives from a man younger than 35 in good health. The CDR3 protein is CAWSRGTASTDTQYF. For the CDR3, the DNA is TGTGCCTGGTCTCGCGGGACAGCTAGCACAGATACGCAGTATTTT.